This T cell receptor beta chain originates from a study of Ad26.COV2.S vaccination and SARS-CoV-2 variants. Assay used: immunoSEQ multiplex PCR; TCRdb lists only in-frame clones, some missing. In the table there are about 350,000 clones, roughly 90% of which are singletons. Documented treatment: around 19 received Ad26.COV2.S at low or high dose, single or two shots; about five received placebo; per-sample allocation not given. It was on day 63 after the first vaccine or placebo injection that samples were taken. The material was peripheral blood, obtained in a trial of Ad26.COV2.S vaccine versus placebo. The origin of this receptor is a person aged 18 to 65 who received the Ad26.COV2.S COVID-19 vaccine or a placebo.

This CDR3 reads CSTLGGLGYETQYF. In DNA, the CDR3 is TGCAGCACCCTGGGGGGGCTAGGCTATGAGACCCAGTACTTC. The chain is built from TRBV29-1 and TRBJ2-5; the D gene is possibly TRBD2 (7 bases). CDR3 length: 14 amino acids. Trimming removed 8 bases from V and 5 bases from J, with 21 bases in between. In germline, CDR1 is SQVTM, CDR2 ANQGSEA.